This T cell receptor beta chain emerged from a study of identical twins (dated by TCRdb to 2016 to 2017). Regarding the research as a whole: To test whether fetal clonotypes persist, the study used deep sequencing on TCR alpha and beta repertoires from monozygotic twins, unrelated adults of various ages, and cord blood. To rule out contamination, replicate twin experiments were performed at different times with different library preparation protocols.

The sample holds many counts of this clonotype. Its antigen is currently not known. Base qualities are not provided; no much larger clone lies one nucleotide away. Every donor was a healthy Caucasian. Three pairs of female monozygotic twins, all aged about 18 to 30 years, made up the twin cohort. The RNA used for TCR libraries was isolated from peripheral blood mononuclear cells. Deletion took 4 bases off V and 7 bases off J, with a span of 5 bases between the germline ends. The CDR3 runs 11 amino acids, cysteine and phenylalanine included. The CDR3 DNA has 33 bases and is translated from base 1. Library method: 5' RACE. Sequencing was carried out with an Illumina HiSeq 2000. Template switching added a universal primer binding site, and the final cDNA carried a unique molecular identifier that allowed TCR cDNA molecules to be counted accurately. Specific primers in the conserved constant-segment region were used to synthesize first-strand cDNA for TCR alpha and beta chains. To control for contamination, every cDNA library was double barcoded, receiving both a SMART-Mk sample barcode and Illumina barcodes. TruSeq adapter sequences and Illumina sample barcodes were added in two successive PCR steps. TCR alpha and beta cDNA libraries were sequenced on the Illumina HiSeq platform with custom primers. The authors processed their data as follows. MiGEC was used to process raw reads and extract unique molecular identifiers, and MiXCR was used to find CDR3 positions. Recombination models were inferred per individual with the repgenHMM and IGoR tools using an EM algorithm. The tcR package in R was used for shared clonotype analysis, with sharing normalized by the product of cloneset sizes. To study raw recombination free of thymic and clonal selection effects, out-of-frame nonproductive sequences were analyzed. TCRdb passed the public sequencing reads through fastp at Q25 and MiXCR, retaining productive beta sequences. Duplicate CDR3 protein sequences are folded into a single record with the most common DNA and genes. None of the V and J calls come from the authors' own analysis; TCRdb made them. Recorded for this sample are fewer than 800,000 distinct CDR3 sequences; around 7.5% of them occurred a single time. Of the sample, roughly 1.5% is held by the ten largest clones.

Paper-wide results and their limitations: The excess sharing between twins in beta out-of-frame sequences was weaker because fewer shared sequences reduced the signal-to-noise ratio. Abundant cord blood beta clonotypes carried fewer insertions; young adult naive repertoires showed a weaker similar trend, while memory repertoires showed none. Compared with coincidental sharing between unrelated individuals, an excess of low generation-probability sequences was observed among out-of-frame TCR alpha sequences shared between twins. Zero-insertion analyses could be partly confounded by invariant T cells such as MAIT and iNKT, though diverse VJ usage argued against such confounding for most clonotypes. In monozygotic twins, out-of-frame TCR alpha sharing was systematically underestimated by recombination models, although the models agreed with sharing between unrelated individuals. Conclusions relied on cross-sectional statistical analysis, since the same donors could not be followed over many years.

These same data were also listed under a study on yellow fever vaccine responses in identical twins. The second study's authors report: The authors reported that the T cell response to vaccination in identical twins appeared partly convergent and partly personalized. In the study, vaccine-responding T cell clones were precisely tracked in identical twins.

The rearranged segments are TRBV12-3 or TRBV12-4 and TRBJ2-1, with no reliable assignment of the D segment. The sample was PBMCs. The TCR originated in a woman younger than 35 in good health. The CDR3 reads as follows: CASSSLNEQFF. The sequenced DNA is TGTGCCAGCAGTTCCCTTAATGAGCAGTTCTTC.